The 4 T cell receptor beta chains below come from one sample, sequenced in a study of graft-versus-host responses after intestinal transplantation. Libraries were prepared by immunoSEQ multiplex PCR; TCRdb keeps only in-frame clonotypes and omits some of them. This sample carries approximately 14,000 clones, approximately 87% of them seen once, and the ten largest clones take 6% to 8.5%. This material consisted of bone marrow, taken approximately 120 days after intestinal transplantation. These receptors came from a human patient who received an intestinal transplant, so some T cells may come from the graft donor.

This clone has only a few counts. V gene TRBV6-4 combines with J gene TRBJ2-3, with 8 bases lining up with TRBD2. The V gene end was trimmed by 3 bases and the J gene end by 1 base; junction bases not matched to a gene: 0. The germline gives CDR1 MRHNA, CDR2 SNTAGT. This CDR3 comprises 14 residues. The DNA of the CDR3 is TGTGCCAGCAGTGAAGCGGGAGGCACAGATACGCAGTATTTT. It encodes CASSEAGGTDTQYF.

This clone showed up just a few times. Written as DNA, the CDR3 is TGTGCCACCAGCAGAGAGCCAAAGACCTACGAGCAGTACTTC. Translated, it gives CATSREPKTYEQYF. The chain links TRBV15 to TRBJ2-7; D remains unclear. The CDR3 is 14 amino acids. Germline assignment: CDR1 LNHNV and CDR2 YYDKDF (reference sequence). Trimming took 0 bases from V and 2 from J, leaving 8 bases between them.

The CDR3 DNA reads TGTGCCAGCAGCCCCCACGTTGCTGTGGAGGGGGAAGAGACCCAGTACTTC. This encodes CASSPHVAVEGEETQYF. This chain joins TRBV7-9 and TRBJ2-5, with D perhaps matching TRBD1 or TRBD2 (6 bases each). The CDR3 has 17 residues. V gave up 5 bases and J gave up 3 bases, with 22 bases separating them. In germline, CDR1 is SEHNR, CDR2 FQNEAQ (reference sequence).

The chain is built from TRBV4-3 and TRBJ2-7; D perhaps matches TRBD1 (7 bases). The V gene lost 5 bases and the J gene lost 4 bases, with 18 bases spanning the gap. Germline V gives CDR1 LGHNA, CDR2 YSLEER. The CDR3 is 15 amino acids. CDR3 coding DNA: TGCGCCAGCAGCGATGCCTCAGGGGGGTGGTACGAGCAGTACTTC. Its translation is CASSDASGGWYEQYF.